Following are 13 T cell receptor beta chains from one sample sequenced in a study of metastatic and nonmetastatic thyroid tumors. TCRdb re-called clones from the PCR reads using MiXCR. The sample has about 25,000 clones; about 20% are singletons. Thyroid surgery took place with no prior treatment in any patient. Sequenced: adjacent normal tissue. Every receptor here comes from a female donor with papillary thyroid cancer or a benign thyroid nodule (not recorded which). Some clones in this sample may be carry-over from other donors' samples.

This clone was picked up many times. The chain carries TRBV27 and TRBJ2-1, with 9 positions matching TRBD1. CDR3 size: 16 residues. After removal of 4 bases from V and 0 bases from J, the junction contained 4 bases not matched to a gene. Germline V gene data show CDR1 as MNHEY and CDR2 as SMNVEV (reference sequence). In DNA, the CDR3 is TGTGCCAGCAGTTCCGGACAGGGGAGCTCCTACAATGAGCAGTTCTTC. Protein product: CASSSGQGSSYNEQFF.

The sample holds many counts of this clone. The CDR3 DNA reads as TGTGCCTGGAGTATCCAGGGCTACGAGCAGTACTTC. This codes for CAWSIQGYEQYF. The V call is TRBV30, the J call TRBJ2-7; D might be TRBD1 (5 bases). V shed 2 bases and J shed 3 bases, with 8 bases lying between them. Germline V gene data show CDR1 as GTSNPN and CDR2 as SVGIG (reference sequence). CDR3 size: 12 residues.

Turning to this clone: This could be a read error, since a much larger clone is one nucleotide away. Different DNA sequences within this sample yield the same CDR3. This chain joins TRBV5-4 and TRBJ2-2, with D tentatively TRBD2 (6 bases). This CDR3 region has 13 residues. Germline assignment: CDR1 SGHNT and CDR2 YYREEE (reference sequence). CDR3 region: CASSLTWGGELFF. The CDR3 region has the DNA TGTGCCAGCAGCTTAACATGGGGCGGGGAGCTGTTTTTC.

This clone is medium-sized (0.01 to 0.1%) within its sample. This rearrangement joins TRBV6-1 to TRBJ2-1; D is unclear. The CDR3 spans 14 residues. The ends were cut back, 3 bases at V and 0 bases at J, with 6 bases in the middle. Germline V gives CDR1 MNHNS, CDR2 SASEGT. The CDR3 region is CASSEQTSYNEQFF. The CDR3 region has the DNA TGTGCCAGCAGTGAGCAGACCTCCTACAATGAGCAGTTCTTC.

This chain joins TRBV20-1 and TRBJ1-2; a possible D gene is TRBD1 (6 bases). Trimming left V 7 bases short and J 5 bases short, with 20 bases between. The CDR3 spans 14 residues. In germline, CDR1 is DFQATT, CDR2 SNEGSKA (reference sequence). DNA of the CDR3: TGCAGTGTTCCCCGGACAGTATCAGTTTATGGCTACACCTTC. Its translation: CSVPRTVSVYGYTF.

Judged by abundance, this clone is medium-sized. The CDR3 region has the DNA TGTGCCAGCAGTTTATGGGCAGGCACTACCTATGGCTACACCTTC. This codes for CASSLWAGTTYGYTF. V usage is TRBV27 and J usage is TRBJ1-2; D is undetermined. V lost 1 base, J lost 4 bases, and 13 bases lay in between. This CDR3 comprises 15 residues. The germline V gene has CDR1 MNHEY and CDR2 SMNVEV (reference sequence).

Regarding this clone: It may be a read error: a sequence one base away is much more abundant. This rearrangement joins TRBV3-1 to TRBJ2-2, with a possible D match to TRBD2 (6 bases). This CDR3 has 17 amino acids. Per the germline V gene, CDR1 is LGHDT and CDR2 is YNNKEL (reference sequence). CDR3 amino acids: CAISQEEWRENTGELFF. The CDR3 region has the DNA TGTGCCATCAGCCAAGAGGAATGGCGGGAAAACACCGGGGAGCTGTTTTTT.

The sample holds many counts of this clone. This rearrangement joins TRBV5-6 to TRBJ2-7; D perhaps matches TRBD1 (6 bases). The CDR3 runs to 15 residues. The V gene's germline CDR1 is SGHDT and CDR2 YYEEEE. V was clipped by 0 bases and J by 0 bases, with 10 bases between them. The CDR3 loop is CASSLVGHLSYEQYF. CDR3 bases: TGTGCCAGCAGCTTGGTGGGACACCTCTCCTACGAGCAGTACTTC.

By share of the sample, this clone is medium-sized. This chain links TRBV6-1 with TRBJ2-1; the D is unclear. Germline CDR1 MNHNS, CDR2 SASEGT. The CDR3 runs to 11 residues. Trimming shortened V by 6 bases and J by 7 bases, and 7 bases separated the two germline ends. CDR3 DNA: TGTGCCAGCAGCAACACGAATGAGCAGTTCTTC. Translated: CASSNTNEQFF.

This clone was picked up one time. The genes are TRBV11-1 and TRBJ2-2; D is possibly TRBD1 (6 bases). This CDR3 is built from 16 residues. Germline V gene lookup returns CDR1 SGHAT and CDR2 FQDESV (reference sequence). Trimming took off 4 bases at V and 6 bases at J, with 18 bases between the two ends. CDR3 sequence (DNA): TGTGCCAGCAGCTCCGACAGGATTTTTCTTCCCGGGGAGCTGTTTTTT. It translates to CASSSDRIFLPGELFF.

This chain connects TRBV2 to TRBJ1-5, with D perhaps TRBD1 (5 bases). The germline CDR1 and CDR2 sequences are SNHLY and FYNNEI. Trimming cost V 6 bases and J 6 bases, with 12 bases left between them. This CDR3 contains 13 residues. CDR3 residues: CASRTGHPQPQHF. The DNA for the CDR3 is TGTGCCAGCAGAACGGGGCACCCTCAGCCCCAGCATTTT.

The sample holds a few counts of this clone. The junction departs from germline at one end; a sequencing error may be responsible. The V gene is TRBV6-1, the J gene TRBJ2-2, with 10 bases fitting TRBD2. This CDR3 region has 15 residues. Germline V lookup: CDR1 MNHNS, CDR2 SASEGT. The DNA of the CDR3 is TGTACCAGCACCAATAGCGGGAGGATGATCGGGGAGCTGTTTTTT. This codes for CTSTNSGRMIGELFF.

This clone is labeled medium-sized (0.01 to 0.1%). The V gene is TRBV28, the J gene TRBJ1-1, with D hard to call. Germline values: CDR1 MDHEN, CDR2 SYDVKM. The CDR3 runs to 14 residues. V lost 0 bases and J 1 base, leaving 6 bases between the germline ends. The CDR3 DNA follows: TGTGCCAGCAGTTTATGGGAGGGGAACACTGAAGCTTTCTTT. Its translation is CASSLWEGNTEAFF.